The rows below give T cell receptor beta chains drawn from one sample of a study of shared clonotypes between healthy human individuals. The assay was immunoSEQ multiplex PCR, and TCRdb's table has in-frame clones only and misses some. The sample holds about 990,000 clones; around 78% are singletons and the top ten take roughly 0.55%. Material: memory CD4+ T cells from PBMCs. All receptors come from a man aged 18 to 35 in good health. Some clones in this sample may be carry-over from other donors' samples. Both conserved end residues are part of each CDR3. A D gene is named only where the DNA matches it firmly. The size field is filled for only some rows; it gives once, few, many or a size class.

D gene,V gene,clone size,J gene,CDR3 protein,CDR3 DNA
.,TRBV18,few,TRBJ1-1,CASSLGTPMNTEAFF,TGTGCCAGCTCACTCGGGACACCCATGAACACTGAAGCTTTCTTT
TRBD1,TRBV5-1,once,TRBJ1-5,CASSLGGTGGIQPQHF,TGCGCCAGCAGCTTGGGTGGGACAGGGGGCATTCAGCCCCAGCATTTT
.,TRBV5-4,.,TRBJ2-7,CASSLAGASYEQYF,TGTGCCAGCAGCTTGGCGGGAGCATCCTACGAGCAGTACTTC
.,TRBV7-3,.,TRBJ1-1,CASSLVPNTEAFF,TGTGCCAGCAGCTTAGTCCCGAACACTGAAGCTTTCTTT
.,TRBV27,.,TRBJ1-2,CASSLSGLGYTF,TGTGCCAGCAGTTTGAGCGGTTTGGGCTACACCTTC
.,TRBV6-6,few,TRBJ1-5,CAIWGPVEPQHF,TGTGCCATTTGGGGGCCGGTCGAACCCCAGCATTTT
.,TRBV5-1,few,TRBJ1-2,CASREDSFYGYTF,TGCGCCAGCAGGGAGGACAGTTTCTATGGCTACACCTTC
TRBD2,TRBV7-8,.,TRBJ2-1,CASSPEWEGRVEQFF,TGTGCCAGCAGCCCCGAGTGGGAGGGCCGGGTAGAGCAGTTCTTC
.,TRBV27,.,TRBJ1-2,CASSAQGRANYGYTF,TGTGCCAGCAGTGCCCAGGGCAGGGCGAACTATGGCTACACCTTC
.,TRBV2,.,TRBJ2-7,CASSERDWPKDEQYF,TGTGCCAGCAGTGAAAGGGATTGGCCTAAGGACGAGCAGTACTTC
TRBD1,TRBV2,.,TRBJ1-5,CASKGTVGVQPQHF,TGTGCCAGCAAAGGGACAGTCGGGGTCCAGCCCCAGCATTTT
.,TRBV2,.,TRBJ1-2,CASSEKGLVYGYTF,TGTGCCAGCAGCGAAAAGGGGTTGGTGTATGGCTACACCTTC
.,TRBV2,.,TRBJ2-1,CASSEDLGSYNEQFF,TGTGCCAGCAGTGAAGATCTAGGCTCCTACAATGAGCAGTTCTTC
.,TRBV20-1,.,TRBJ2-7,CSALGNEQYF,TGCAGTGCCCTGGGGAACGAGCAGTACTTC
TRBD2,TRBV7-3,few,TRBJ2-3,CASSLRASGLTDTQYF,TGTGCCAGCAGCTTAAGGGCTAGCGGCCTCACAGATACGCAGTATTTT
.,TRBV6-5,once,TRBJ2-1,CASSYRFVLALDEQFF,TGTGCCAGCAGTTATCGTTTTGTTTTAGCGTTGGATGAGCAGTTCTTC
TRBD2,TRBV18,.,TRBJ2-3,CASRTSGSTSTDTQYF,TGTGCCAGCCGGACTAGCGGGAGTACGAGCACAGATACGCAGTATTTT
TRBD1,TRBV7-3,.,TRBJ2-5,CASSYRGTGGQETQYF,TGTGCCAGCAGCTACCGAGGGACAGGCGGACAAGAGACCCAGTACTTC
TRBD1,TRBV28,.,TRBJ1-1,CASSMTGMAFF,TGTGCCAGCAGTATGACAGGGATGGCTTTCTTT
.,TRBV10-3,.,TRBJ1-4,CAIRGGMGVNEKLFF,TGTGCCATCAGGGGGGGAATGGGAGTTAATGAAAAACTGTTTTTT
.,TRBV9,.,TRBJ2-1,CASSVDPGQGQFF,TGTGCCAGCAGCGTAGATCCCGGGCAGGGGCAGTTCTTC
.,TRBV20-1,once,TRBJ2-1,CSGARGDEQFF,TGCAGTGGAGCCAGAGGGGATGAGCAGTTCTTC
TRBD1,TRBV5-4,.,TRBJ1-2,CASSLAPGQGYGYTF,TGTGCCAGCAGCTTGGCCCCGGGACAGGGCTATGGCTACACCTTC
.,TRBV10-3,.,TRBJ1-2,CAISDLGYYGYTF,TGTGCCATCAGTGACTTGGGCTACTATGGCTACACCTTC
TRBD1,TRBV7-2,.,TRBJ1-3,CASSLGQLSSGNTIYF,TGTGCCAGCAGCTTGGGACAGCTGAGCTCTGGAAACACCATATATTTT
.,TRBV7-8,.,TRBJ1-3,CASSLVGSGNTIYF,TGTGCCAGCAGCTTAGTAGGGTCCGGAAACACCATATATTTT
TRBD1,TRBV2,.,TRBJ2-2,CASSVSGGAAGELFF,TGTGCCAGCAGTGTTTCAGGGGGCGCGGCCGGGGAGCTGTTTTTT
.,TRBV7-2,.,TRBJ1-1,CASSLTVIQNTEAFF,TGTGCCAGCAGCTTGACAGTCATCCAGAACACTGAAGCTTTCTTT
.,TRBV28,once,TRBJ1-1,CASSFGGQGTEAFF,TGTGCCAGCAGTTTCGGGGGGCAGGGCACTGAAGCTTTCTTT
.,TRBV28,.,TRBJ1-1,CASSLAGMRNAEAFF,TGTGCCAGCAGTTTAGCAGGGATGAGGAACGCTGAAGCTTTCTTT
.,TRBV28,.,TRBJ2-2,CASSFTGPRELFF,TGTGCCAGCAGCTTCACAGGTCCCCGGGAGCTGTTTTTT
TRBD1,TRBV28,.,TRBJ2-3,CASSGGQGSTDTQYF,TGTGCCAGCAGCGGGGGACAGGGGAGCACAGATACGCAGTATTTT
.,TRBV5-1,few,TRBJ1-1,CASSLLDNWNTEAFF,TGCGCCAGCAGCTTATTGGACAATTGGAACACTGAAGCTTTCTTT
TRBD2,TRBV5-1,once,TRBJ2-7,CASSLWLAGYQAYEQCF,TGCGCCAGCAGCTTGTGGCTAGCGGGGTACCAAGCCTACGAGCAGTGCTTC
.,TRBV7-6,.,TRBJ2-3,CASSGGHRTDTQYF,TGTGCCAGCAGCGGCGGACACCGCACAGATACGCAGTATTTT
.,TRBV6-1,.,TRBJ1-2,CASRLWGAAEGYTF,TGTGCCAGCAGGCTATGGGGGGCAGCTGAGGGCTACACCTTC
.,TRBV14,.,TRBJ1-3,CASSQIRGSGNTIYF,TGTGCCAGCAGCCAGATCAGGGGCTCTGGAAACACCATATATTTT